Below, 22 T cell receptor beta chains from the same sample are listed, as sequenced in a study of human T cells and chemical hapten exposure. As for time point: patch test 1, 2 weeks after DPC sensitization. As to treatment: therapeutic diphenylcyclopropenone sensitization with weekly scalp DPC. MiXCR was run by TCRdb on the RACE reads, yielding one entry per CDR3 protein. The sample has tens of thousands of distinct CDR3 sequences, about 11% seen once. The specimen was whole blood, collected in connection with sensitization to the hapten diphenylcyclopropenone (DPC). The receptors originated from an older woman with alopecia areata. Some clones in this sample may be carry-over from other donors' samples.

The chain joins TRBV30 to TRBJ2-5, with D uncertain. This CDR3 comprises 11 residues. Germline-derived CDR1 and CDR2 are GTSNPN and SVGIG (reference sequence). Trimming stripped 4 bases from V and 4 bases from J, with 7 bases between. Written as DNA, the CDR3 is TGTGCCTGGACTAGGACAGAGACCCAGTACTTC. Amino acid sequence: CAWTRTETQYF.

As DNA, the CDR3 is TGTGCCAGCTCACCGGGCAGGATCTCAGGGATCCCTGAAGCTTTCTTT. Its protein product is CASSPGRISGIPEAFF. The chain joins TRBV18 to TRBJ1-1; D may be TRBD1 (5 bases). Per the germline V gene, CDR1 is KGHSH and CDR2 is LQKENI. The V and J ends lost 3 bases and 6 bases respectively, with 20 bases between them. CDR3 length equals 16 residues.

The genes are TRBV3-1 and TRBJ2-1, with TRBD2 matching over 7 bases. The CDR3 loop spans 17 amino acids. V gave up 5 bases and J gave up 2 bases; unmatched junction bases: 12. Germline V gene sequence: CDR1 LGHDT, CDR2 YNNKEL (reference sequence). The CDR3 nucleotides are TGTGCCAGCAGCACTCCCTCAGCGGGGTCGCCCTACAATGAGCAGTTCTTC. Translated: CASSTPSAGSPYNEQFF.

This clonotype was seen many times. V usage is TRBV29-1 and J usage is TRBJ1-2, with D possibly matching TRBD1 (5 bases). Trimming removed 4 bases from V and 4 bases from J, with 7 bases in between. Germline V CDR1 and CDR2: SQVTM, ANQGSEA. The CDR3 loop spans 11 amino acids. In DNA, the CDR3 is TGCAGCGTTGGGCAGGGCTATGGCTACACCTTC. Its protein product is CSVGQGYGYTF.

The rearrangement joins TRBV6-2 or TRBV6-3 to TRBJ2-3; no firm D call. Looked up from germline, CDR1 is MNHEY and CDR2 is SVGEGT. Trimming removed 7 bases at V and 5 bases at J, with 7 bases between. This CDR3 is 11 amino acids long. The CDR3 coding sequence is TGTGCCAGCACCGTGAGAGATACGCAGTATTTT. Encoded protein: CASTVRDTQYF.

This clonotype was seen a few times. The CDR3 DNA reads as TGCGCCAGCCTGGGCGGGGAGCTGTTTTTT. It translates to CASLGGELFF. V is TRBV10-2 and J is TRBJ2-2, with D unresolved. Germline CDR1 and CDR2: WSHSY and SAAADI. The CDR3 sequence is 10 residues long. The V gene lost 8 bases and the J gene lost 7 bases, with 5 bases spanning the gap.

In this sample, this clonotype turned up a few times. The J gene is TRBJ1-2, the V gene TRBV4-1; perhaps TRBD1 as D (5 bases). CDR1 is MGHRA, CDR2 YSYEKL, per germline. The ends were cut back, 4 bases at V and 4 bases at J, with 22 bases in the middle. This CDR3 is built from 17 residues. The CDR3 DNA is TGCGCCAGCAGCCCCTGGGGGGAACTCACATCGGGCTATGGCTACACCTTC. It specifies CASSPWGELTSGYGYTF.

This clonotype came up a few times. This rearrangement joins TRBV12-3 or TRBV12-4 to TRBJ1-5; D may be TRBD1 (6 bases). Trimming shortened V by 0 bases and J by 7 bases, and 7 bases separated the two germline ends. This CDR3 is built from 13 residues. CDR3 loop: CASSLAQGQPQHF. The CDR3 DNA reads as TGTGCCAGCAGTTTAGCGCAGGGGCAGCCCCAGCATTTT.

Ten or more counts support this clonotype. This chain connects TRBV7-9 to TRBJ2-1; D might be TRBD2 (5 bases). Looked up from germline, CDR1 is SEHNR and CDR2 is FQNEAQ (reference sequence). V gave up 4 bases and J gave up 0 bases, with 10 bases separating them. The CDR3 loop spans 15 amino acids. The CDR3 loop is CASSWSGSSYNEQFF. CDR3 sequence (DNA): TGTGCCAGCAGCTGGAGCGGAAGCTCCTACAATGAGCAGTTCTTC.

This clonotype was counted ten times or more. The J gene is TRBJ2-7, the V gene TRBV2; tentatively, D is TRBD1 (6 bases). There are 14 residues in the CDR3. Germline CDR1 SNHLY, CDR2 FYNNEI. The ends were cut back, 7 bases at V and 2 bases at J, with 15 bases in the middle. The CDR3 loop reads CASNSATGTYEQYF. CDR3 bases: TGTGCCAGCAATTCCGCGACAGGCACCTACGAGCAGTACTTC.

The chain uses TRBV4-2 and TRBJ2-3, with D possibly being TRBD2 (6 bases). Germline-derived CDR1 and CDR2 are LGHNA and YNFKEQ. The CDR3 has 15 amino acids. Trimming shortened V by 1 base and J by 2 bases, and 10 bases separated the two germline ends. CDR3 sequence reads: CASSQALAVTDTQYF. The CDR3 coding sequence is TGTGCCAGCAGCCAAGCCTTAGCGGTCACAGATACGCAGTATTTT.

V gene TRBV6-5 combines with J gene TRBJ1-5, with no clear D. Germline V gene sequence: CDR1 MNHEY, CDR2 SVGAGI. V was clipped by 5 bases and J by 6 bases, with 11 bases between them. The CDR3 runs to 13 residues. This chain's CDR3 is CASSRYAFQPQHF. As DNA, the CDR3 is TGTGCCAGCAGTAGATATGCTTTTCAGCCCCAGCATTTT.

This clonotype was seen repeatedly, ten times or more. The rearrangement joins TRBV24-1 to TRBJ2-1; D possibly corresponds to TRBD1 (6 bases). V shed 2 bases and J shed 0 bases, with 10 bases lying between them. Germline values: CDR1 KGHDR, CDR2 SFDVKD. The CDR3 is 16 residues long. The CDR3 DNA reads TGTGCCACCAGTGATTCCACAGGGAGCTCCTACAATGAGCAGTTCTTC. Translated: CATSDSTGSSYNEQFF.

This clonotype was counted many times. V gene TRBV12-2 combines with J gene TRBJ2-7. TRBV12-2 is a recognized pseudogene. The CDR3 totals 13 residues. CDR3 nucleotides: TGTGCAAGTCGCTTAGTAGGGTCCTACGAGCAGTACTTC. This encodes CASRLVGSYEQYF.

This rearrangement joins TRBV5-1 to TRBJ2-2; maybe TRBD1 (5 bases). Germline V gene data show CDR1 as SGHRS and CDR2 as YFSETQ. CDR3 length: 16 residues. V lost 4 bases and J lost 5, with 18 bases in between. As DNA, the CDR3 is TGCGCCAGCAGCGCACTACAGGTCGTTGAAACCGGGGAGCTGTTTTTT. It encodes CASSALQVVETGELFF.

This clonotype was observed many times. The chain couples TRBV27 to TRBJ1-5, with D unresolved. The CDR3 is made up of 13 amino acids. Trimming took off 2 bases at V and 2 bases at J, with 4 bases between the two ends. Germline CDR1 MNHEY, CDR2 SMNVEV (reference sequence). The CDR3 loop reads CASSLIRNQPQHF. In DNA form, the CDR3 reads TGTGCCAGCAGTTTAATCCGCAATCAGCCCCAGCATTTT.

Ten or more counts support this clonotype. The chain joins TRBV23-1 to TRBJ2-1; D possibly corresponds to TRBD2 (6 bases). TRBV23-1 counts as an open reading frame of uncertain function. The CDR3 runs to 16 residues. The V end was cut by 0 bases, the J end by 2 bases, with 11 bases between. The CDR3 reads CASSQSRGLPYNEQFF. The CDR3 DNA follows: TGCGCCAGCAGTCAATCGAGGGGACTCCCCTACAATGAGCAGTTCTTC.

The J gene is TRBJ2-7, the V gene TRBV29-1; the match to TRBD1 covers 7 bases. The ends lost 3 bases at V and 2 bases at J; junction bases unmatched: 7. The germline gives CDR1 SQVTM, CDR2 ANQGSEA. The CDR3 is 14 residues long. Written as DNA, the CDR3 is TGCAGCGTTGAGGCGCAGGGGGTCGCCTACGAGCAGTACTTC. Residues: CSVEAQGVAYEQYF.

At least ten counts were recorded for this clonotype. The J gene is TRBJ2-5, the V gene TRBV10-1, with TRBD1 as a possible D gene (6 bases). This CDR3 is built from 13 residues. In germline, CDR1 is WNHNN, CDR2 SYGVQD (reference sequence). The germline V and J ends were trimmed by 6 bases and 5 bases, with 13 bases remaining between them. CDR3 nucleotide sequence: TGCGCCAGCAGCCACAGGGCTTCCGAGACCCAGTACTTC. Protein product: CASSHRASETQYF.

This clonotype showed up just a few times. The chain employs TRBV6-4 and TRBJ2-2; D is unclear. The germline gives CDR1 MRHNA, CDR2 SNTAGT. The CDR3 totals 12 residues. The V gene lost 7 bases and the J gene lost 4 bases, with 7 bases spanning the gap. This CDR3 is CASTQSTGELFF. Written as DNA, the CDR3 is TGTGCCAGCACGCAAAGCACCGGGGAGCTGTTTTTT.

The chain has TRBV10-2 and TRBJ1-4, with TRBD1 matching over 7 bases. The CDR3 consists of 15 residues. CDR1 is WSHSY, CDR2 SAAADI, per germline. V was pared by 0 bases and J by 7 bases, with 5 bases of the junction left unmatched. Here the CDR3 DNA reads TGCGCCAGCAGTGAGTCCGGGACAGAGGGTGAAAAACTGTTTTTT. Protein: CASSESGTEGEKLFF.

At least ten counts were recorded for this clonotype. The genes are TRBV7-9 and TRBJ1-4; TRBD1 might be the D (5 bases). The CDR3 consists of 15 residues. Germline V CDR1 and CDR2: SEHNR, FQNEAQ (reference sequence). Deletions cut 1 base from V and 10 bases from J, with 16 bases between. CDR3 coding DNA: TGTGCCAGCAGCTTAGAGGGGAAGGGGACCGGAAAACTGTTTTTT. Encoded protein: CASSLEGKGTGKLFF. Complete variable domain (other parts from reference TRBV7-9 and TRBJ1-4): DTGVSQNPRHKITKRGQNVTFRCDPISEHNRLYWYRQTLGQGPEFLTYFQNEAQLEKSRLLSDRFSAERPKGSFSTLEIQRTEQGDSAMYLCASSLEGKGTGKLFFGSGTQLSVL.